The entry below describes one TCR beta chain. Its specificity is unknown. Lacking the conserved final phenylalanine or tryptophan, this CDR3 likely reflects a read error. Constant-region priming of around 500 ng total RNA yielded TCR beta cDNA. Slightly modified ARM-PCR served as the procedure for the TCR beta libraries. These libraries came from three rounds of nested multiplex PCR. A C-beta reverse primer and TRBV1-TRBV30 forward primers served in each of the first two PCR rounds, at about 10 cycles apiece. TCRdb ran MiXCR on the multiplex PCR reads and lists one entry per CDR3 protein. This table holds about 97,000 distinct CDR3 sequences, about two thirds found once. Starting material for RNA and DNA co-extraction consisted of about 20-33 mg of unsorted bulk tissue. Patients had primary liver carcinoma treated by surgical resection. These data originate in a study of tumor-infiltrating lymphocytes in primary liver carcinoma. About the study: The study obtained roughly 3.5 to 7.13 million productive TCRbeta reads per sample, similar across tissue types. Study-wide results and caveats: Tumors had a top-250-clone fraction that was significantly higher than blood (p = 0.039).

The CDR3 is 14 amino acids. J gave up 10 bases and V 5 bases, and 8 bases lay outside the gene matches. Germline V gene sequence: CDR1 MDHEN, CDR2 SYDVKM. The chain combines TRBV28 with TRBJ2-7; TRBD2 matches at 13 bases. The clonotype originates from a woman in her sixties with primary liver carcinoma and hepatitis B virus infection. What was sequenced was liver tumor tissue from sampling region 2. Subset denoted: tumor region T2, inferior pole. CDR3 sequence: CASSPYTSGGAQYL. The CDR3 region has the DNA TGTGCCAGCAGTCCCTACACTAGCGGGGGGGCCCAGTACCTC.